The T cell receptor beta chain under discussion was sequenced for a study of blood T cell repertoires in COVID-19. Across the whole study: Specimens from acute and convalescent COVID-19 originated in the United States, Italy and Spain.

Germline trimming cut 5 bases from V and 1 base from J; bases unmatched to any gene: 12. The CDR3 length is 17 residues. Germline CDR1 reads MNHEY; CDR2 reads SMNVEV (reference sequence). Sequencing was performed with immunoSEQ multiplex PCR; in TCRdb, only in-frame clones are kept and a portion is missing. The sample has 150,000 or so clones; around 85% are singletons. Sequencing input: peripheral blood. The sequence was obtained from a woman aged 80 or over with acute or convalescent COVID-19. V gene TRBV27 combines with J gene TRBJ1-2, with 8 nucleotides matching TRBD1. The CDR3 region is CASSLQGARYLNYGYTF. The CDR3 nucleotides read TGTGCCAGCAGTCTTCAGGGGGCCCGATACCTTAACTATGGCTACACCTTC.